This T cell receptor delta chain was found in a study of γδ T cells in repeated Plasmodium falciparum infection. The table lists this clone with many counts. The translation of this DNA and the TCRdb protein of a much larger clone differ at residue 7, probably owing to a read error; the protein shown here is translated from the DNA. TCRdb reanalyzed the multiplex PCR reads using CATT. The sample holds approximately 90,000 delta-chain clones, roughly 0.9% seen once. Material: gamma-delta T cells from blood. This TCR was sampled from a pool of human donors (malaria-infected and uninfected, not separated).

CDR3 in amino acids: CACDILEMGTDKLIF. The CDR3 nucleotides read TGTGCCTGTGACATTCTTGAGATGGGCACCGATAAACTCATCTTT. The V and J genes are TRDV2 and TRDJ1; no reliable D call. Here the J gene was assigned by germline matching of the DNA, as TCRdb has none. V was cut by 2 bases and J by 1 base, with 13 bases left in between. There are 15 residues in the CDR3. Per the germline V gene, CDR1 is GEAIGNYY and CDR2 is EKD.